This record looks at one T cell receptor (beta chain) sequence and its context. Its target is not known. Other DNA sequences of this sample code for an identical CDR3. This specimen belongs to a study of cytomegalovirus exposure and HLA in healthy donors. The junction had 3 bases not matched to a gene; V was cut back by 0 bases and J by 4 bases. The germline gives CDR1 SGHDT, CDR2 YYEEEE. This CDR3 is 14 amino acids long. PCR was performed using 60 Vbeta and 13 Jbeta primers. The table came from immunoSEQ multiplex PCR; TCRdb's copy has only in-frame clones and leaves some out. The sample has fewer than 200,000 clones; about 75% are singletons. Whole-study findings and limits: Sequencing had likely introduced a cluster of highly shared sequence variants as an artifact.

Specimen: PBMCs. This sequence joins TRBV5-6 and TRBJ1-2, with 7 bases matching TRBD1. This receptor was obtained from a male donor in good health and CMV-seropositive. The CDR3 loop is CASSLGQGIYGYTF. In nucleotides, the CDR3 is TGTGCCAGCAGCTTGGGACAGGGTATCTATGGCTACACCTTC.